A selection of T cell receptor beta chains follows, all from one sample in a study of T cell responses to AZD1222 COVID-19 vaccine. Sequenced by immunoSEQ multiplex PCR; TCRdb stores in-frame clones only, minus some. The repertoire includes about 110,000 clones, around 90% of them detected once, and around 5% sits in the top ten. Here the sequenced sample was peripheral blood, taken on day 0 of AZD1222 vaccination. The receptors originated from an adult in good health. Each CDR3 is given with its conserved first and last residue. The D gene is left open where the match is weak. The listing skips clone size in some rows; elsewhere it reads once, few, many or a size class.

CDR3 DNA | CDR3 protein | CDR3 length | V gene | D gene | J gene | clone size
TGTGCCAGTAGAACATTCGGGGAGCTGTTTTTT | CASRTFGELFF | 11 | TRBV19 | NA | TRBJ2-2 | NA
TGTGCCAGCGGCCCGACCAGCCAGGTGAACACTGAAGCTTTCTTT | CASGPTSQVNTEAFF | 15 | TRBV28 | NA | TRBJ1-1 | NA
TGTGCCAGCAGTTACTCCCATCCTGGCCTCAACTACGAGCAGTACTTC | CASSYSHPGLNYEQYF | 16 | TRBV6-5 | NA | TRBJ2-7 | NA
TGTGCCATCAGTGTCCCGGGATCAGATACGCAGTATTTT | CAISVPGSDTQYF | 13 | TRBV10-3 | NA | TRBJ2-3 | NA
TGTGCCAGCAGTACCCGAGGGTCTGGGGCCAACGTCCTGACTTTC | CASSTRGSGANVLTF | 15 | TRBV6-2/TRBV6-3 | NA | TRBJ2-6 | NA
TGTGCCAGCAGCCGGGCCGGCCTCCAAGAGACCCAGTACTTC | CASSRAGLQETQYF | 14 | TRBV4-2 | NA | TRBJ2-5 | NA
TGTGCCAGCAGTCCCCCGGGCTACGAGCAGTACTTC | CASSPPGYEQYF | 12 | TRBV28 | NA | TRBJ2-7 | NA
TGTGCCAGCGGCACAGGGGCCCATAACTATGGCTACACCTTC | CASGTGAHNYGYTF | 14 | TRBV28 | TRBD1 | TRBJ1-2 | NA
TGTGCCAGCAGCTCAGGGTCGGAAAAACTGTTTTTT | CASSSGSEKLFF | 12 | TRBV13 | NA | TRBJ1-4 | NA
TGTGCCAGCAGCCAAGGGTACGAGCAGTACTTC | CASSQGYEQYF | 11 | TRBV3-1/TRBV3-2 | NA | TRBJ2-7 | NA
TGTGCCAGCTCACCTTTAGGGGCGTACAATGAGCAGTTCTTC | CASSPLGAYNEQFF | 14 | TRBV18 | NA | TRBJ2-1 | NA
TGTGCCAGCAGTTTATGGGGACAGCCCCCCTACAATGAGCAGTTCTTC | CASSLWGQPPYNEQFF | 16 | TRBV28 | TRBD1 | TRBJ2-1 | once
TGTGCCAGCAGCCGCACCGGGACAGGGGGCTACGAGCAGTACTTC | CASSRTGTGGYEQYF | 15 | TRBV7-6 | TRBD1 | TRBJ2-7 | NA
TGTGCCAGCAGTCCTCGACGGAGAGAGGCCCTCCACTTT | CASSPRRREALHF | 13 | TRBV12-3/TRBV12-4 | NA | TRBJ1-6 | few
TGTGCCAGCAGTCCTCGACCCGGGAATGGAAACACCGGGGAGCTGTTTTTT | CASSPRPGNGNTGELFF | 17 | TRBV7-6 | NA | TRBJ2-2 | NA
TGTGCCAGCAGTTACGGACCAGCGGGGGCTGGGTATGGCTACACCTTC | CASSYGPAGAGYGYTF | 16 | TRBV6-5 | NA | TRBJ1-2 | NA
TGCGCCAGCAGCCAAACGCCCGGACAGTTAAACTATGGCTACACCTTC | CASSQTPGQLNYGYTF | 16 | TRBV4-1 | NA | TRBJ1-2 | NA
TGTGCCAGTACTCGCCAGGGTAACCAGCCCCAGCATTTT | CASTRQGNQPQHF | 13 | TRBV19 | NA | TRBJ1-5 | NA
TGTGCCAGCAGCCCTCGAAGCCCTGAAGCTTTCTTT | CASSPRSPEAFF | 12 | TRBV11-2 | NA | TRBJ1-1 | NA
TGTGCCAGCAGTCCCGTCACTGAAGCTTTCTTT | CASSPVTEAFF | 11 | TRBV2 | NA | TRBJ1-1 | NA
TGTGCCAGCAGCTTGGAGGGGGACAGGTGGAAGGATACGCAGTATTTT | CASSLEGDRWKDTQYF | 16 | TRBV5-4 | TRBD1 | TRBJ2-3 | NA
TGTGCCAGCAGCCAATCTGGGAACACTGAAGCTTTCTTT | CASSQSGNTEAFF | 13 | TRBV16 | NA | TRBJ1-1 | few
TGCGCCAGCAGCCTCGGGACTCAGCGGACCGGGGAGCTGTTTTTT | CASSLGTQRTGELFF | 15 | TRBV4-3 | NA | TRBJ2-2 | NA
TGTGCCAGCAGTCCCCCCATCCAGGGGAACTACAATGAGCAGTTCTTC | CASSPPIQGNYNEQFF | 16 | TRBV27 | NA | TRBJ2-1 | NA
TGCGCCAGCAGCCAAGACGTGGGGGTTAGTCAGCCCCAGCATTTT | CASSQDVGVSQPQHF | 15 | TRBV4-3 | NA | TRBJ1-5 | few
TGTGCCAGCAGCCACTGGGCTAGCGGGTCTTCCTACGAGCAGTACTTC | CASSHWASGSSYEQYF | 16 | TRBV3-1/TRBV3-2 | TRBD2 | TRBJ2-7 | NA
TGTGCCAGCAGCTTAGATCCAGCGGGAGCAGAGACCCAGTACTTC | CASSLDPAGAETQYF | 15 | TRBV11-2 | TRBD2 | TRBJ2-5 | NA
TGTGCCATCTCAGGGGAGGGGGATCAGCCCCAGCATTTT | CAISGEGDQPQHF | 13 | TRBV10-3 | NA | TRBJ1-5 | NA
TGTGCCAGCAGCTTGTCCCGACAGGGTAATTCACCCCTCCACTTT | CASSLSRQGNSPLHF | 15 | TRBV5-4 | TRBD1 | TRBJ1-6 | NA